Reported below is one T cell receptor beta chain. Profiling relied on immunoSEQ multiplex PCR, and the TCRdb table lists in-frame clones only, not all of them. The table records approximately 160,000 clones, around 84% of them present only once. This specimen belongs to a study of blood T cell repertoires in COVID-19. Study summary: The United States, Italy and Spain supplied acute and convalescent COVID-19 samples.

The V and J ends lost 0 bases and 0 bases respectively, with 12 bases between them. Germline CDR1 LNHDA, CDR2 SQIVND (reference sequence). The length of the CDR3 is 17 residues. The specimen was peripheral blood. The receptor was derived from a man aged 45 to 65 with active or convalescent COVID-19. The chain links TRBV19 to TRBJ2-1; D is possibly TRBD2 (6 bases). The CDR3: CASSIELGGSSYNEQFF. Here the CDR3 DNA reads TGTGCCAGTAGTATAGAGCTCGGAGGGAGCTCCTACAATGAGCAGTTCTTC.